The 7 T cell receptor beta chains below were found in one sample sequenced in a study of T cell repertoires in cytomegalovirus infection. From the reads, TCRdb called clonotypes with MiXCR, one entry per CDR3 protein. The table lists about 530,000 distinct CDR3 sequences, around 27% of them singletons. Sequencing was done on a sample of PBMCs. These receptors came from a human donor in good health (CMV status not recorded). Some clones in this sample may be carry-over from other donors' samples.

The chain recombines TRBV27 with TRBJ1-2; D might be TRBD1 (5 bases). Per the germline V gene, CDR1 is MNHEY and CDR2 is SMNVEV (reference sequence). The CDR3 length is 14 residues. V lost 7 bases to trimming and J lost 6 bases, with 18 bases between them. The CDR3 reads CASTGARGVNGYTF. CDR3 bases: TGTGCCAGCACCGGGGCGCGGGGTGTCAATGGCTACACCTTC.

This clonotype has just a few counts. The chain links TRBV12-3 or TRBV12-4 to TRBJ2-5, with D possibly matching TRBD2 (6 bases). V was trimmed by 3 bases and J by 4 bases, leaving 18 bases between them. The CDR3 is 16 residues long. This CDR3 reads CASSFDSGVGGETQYF. CDR3 DNA sequence: TGTGCCAGCAGTTTTGATAGCGGCGTAGGAGGAGAGACCCAGTACTTC.

This clonotype was seen more than once but under ten times. The CDR3 DNA reads as TGTGCCAGCAGCTTGGCCCCGACAGGGCGTTCACCCCTCCACTTT. It is translated as CASSLAPTGRSPLHF. The J gene is TRBJ1-6, the V gene TRBV5-6; 7 bases align to TRBD1. Looked up from germline, CDR1 is SGHDT and CDR2 is YYEEEE. There are 15 residues in the CDR3. V gave up 0 bases and J gave up 9 bases; unmatched junction bases: 6. The full variable domain, with the rest looked up from reference TRBV5-6 and TRBJ1-6, is DAGVTQSPTHLIKTRGQQVTLRCSPKSGHDTVSWYQQALGQGPQFIFQYYEEEERQRGNFPDRFSGHQFPNYSSELNVNALLLGDSALYLCASSLAPTGRSPLHFGNGTRLTVT.

This clonotype came up a few times. The rearrangement links TRBV27 to TRBJ1-4; D uncertain. The CDR3 is made up of 17 amino acids. CDR1 and CDR2 (germline): MNHEY, SMNVEV (reference sequence). With 6 bases removed from V and 4 bases from J, the gap between germline ends came to 21 bases. The CDR3 DNA is TGTGCCAGCAGACCTTACCCCCCCCCGGGGTTTAATGAAAAACTGTTTTTT. It yields the protein CASRPYPPPGFNEKLFF.

This clonotype has a handful of counts. The CDR3 here is CASSVAPGTGMDTIYF. CDR3 DNA sequence: TGTGCCAGCAGCGTAGCTCCGGGGACAGGGATGGACACCATATATTTT. The chain carries TRBV9 and TRBJ1-3; TRBD1 agrees at 9 bases. CDR1 and CDR2 from the germline V gene are SGDLS and YYNGEE. The V segment lost 0 bases and the J segment 8 bases; nucleotides outside the gene matches: 9. CDR3 length: 16 residues.

The chain uses TRBV27 and TRBJ2-7, with D possibly called TRBD1 or TRBD2 (6 bases each). The CDR3 is 13 amino acids. CDR1 and CDR2 from the germline V gene are MNHEY and SMNVEV (reference sequence). V was clipped by 5 bases and J by 2 bases, with 10 bases between them. DNA for the CDR3: TGTGCCAGCAGTCGGGGGCTAACCTACGAGCAGTACGTC. Translating gives CASSRGLTYEQYV.

On this clonotype itself: This clone may be a read error of a much larger clone one base away. Since the CDR3 does not end with the conserved phenylalanine or tryptophan, this likely comes from a read error. This chain uses TRBV7-2 with TRBJ1-2; TRBD1 agrees at 8 bases. The CDR3 loop spans 15 amino acids. The V gene's germline CDR1 is SGHTA and CDR2 FQGNSA. The J segment lost 3 bases and the V segment lost 7 bases, leaving 10 bases of the junction unmatched. DNA of the CDR3: TGTGCCAGCACCTTGCCCGGACAGGGCGACTATGGCTACACCATC. Translating gives CASTLPGQGDYGYTI.